This T cell receptor beta chain came from a study of blood T cell repertoires in COVID-19. Produced via immunoSEQ multiplex PCR; TCRdb's table is partial and in-frame only. In the table there are about 48,000 clones, approximately 85% of which are singletons. The CDR3 totals 14 residues. The V end was cut by 7 bases, the J end by 0 bases, with 13 bases between. CDR1 is MNHEY and CDR2 is SVGAGI in the germline V gene. This sequence originates from a human donor in a cohort sampled during active COVID-19. The donor label of this sample is uncertain. Sequencing was done on a sample of peripheral blood. The chain has TRBV6-5 and TRBJ2-7, with D possibly being TRBD1 (6 bases). This chain's CDR3 is CASMTDRSSYEQYF. The DNA for the CDR3 is TGTGCCAGCATGACCGACAGGAGCTCCTACGAGCAGTACTTC.